The 10 T cell receptor beta chains below come from one sample, sequenced in a study of radiation and T cells in renal cell carcinoma. The data were produced by immunoSEQ multiplex PCR, yet TCRdb's version contains in-frame clones alone and is incomplete. The table records approximately 150,000 clones, around four fifths of them present only once. Time point denoted: baseline pretreatment blood. The treatment denotes: 15 Gy SBRT to primary tumor, nephrectomy 4 weeks later. This specimen was blood, taken from a patient whose treatment included radiotherapy and nephrectomy. These TCRs come from a woman aged 50 to 60 with renal cell carcinoma.

In its sample, this clone was seen once. The limits of the CDR3 on the DNA are not certain, so only TCRdb's listed CDR3 is given. The chain is built from TRBV9 and TRBJ2-5. CDR1 is SGDLS, CDR2 YYNGEE, per germline. 15 amino acids form the CDR3, both terminal residues included. The CDR3 loop is CASSTSGASGETQYF.

V is TRBV5-4 and J is TRBJ2-7; no clear D. This CDR3 contains 13 residues. CDR1 SGHNT and CDR2 YYREEE come from the germline V gene (reference sequence). Between the trimmed V and J ends, which lost 0 bases and 3 bases, there was a span of 7 bases. The CDR3 is CASSLGLYYEQYF. CDR3 coding DNA: TGTGCCAGCAGCTTGGGGCTATACTACGAGCAGTACTTC.

The chain joins TRBV7-2 to TRBJ2-3; TRBD1 matches at 10 bases. The CDR3 consists of 16 residues. In germline, CDR1 is SGHTA, CDR2 FQGNSA. V lost 4 bases, J lost 2 bases, and 6 bases stayed unmatched. CDR3 loop: CASSSKTGGFTDTQYF. The CDR3 DNA reads as TGTGCCAGCAGCTCCAAGACAGGGGGCTTCACAGATACGCAGTATTTT.

V is TRBV15 and J is TRBJ2-7; no firm D call. Germline V gene data show CDR1 as LNHNV and CDR2 as YYDKDF (reference sequence). Trimming pared 6 bases from V and 4 bases from J, leaving 22 bases between. The CDR3 covers 16 residues. The CDR3 DNA reads TGTGCCACCAGTGGGGTGAGCGTGAACAGATGGTACGAGCAGTACTTC. Translated, it gives CATSGVSVNRWYEQYF.

Remarks on this clone: A much larger clone sits a single nucleotide away, making a read error possible. The rearrangement joins TRBV7-8 to TRBJ1-2; D unclear. Germline V CDR1 and CDR2: SGHVS, FQNEAQ. Trimming removed 1 base at V and 2 bases at J, with 5 bases between. The CDR3 extends over 13 amino acids. CDR3 nucleotide sequence: TGTGCCAGCAGCTTAGAACAGAACTATGGCTACACCTTC. The encoded protein is CASSLEQNYGYTF.

The genes are TRBV7-2 and TRBJ2-7; D possibly corresponds to TRBD1 (6 bases). The CDR3 sequence is 15 residues long. The germline V gene has CDR1 SGHTA and CDR2 FQGNSA. The V gene lost 7 bases and the J gene lost 3 bases, with 19 bases spanning the gap. CDR3 in DNA: TGTGCCAGCAACCTTCCAGGGGCCGGGATCTACGAGCAGTACTTC. It codes for CASNLPGAGIYEQYF.

This chain links TRBV4-3 with TRBJ2-1; D is undetermined. CDR3 size: 12 residues. Deletions cut 0 bases from V and 12 bases from J, with 9 bases between. Germline V lookup: CDR1 LGHNA, CDR2 YSLEER. The CDR3 sequence is CASSQDKGTQFF. The CDR3 coding sequence is TGCGCCAGCAGCCAAGATAAGGGTACGCAGTTCTTC.

The chain employs TRBV28 and TRBJ2-6; either TRBD1 or TRBD2 may fit D (6 bases each). This CDR3 is 16 amino acids long. The germline CDR1 and CDR2 sequences are MDHEN and SYDVKM. Trimming pared 7 bases from V and 2 bases from J, leaving 15 bases between. Here the CDR3 DNA reads TGTGCCAGCATAGGTTTAGGGGGGCCTGGGGCCAACGTCCTGACTTTC. Amino acids: CASIGLGGPGANVLTF.

The genes are TRBV10-3 and TRBJ2-7; tentative D call: TRBD2 (5 bases). V dropped 0 bases and J dropped 3 bases, with 6 bases sitting between them. The CDR3 contains 13 residues. CDR1 is ENHRY, CDR2 SYGVKD, per germline. CDR3 in amino acids: CAISESGDYEQYF. The CDR3 DNA sequence: TGTGCCATCAGTGAGTCCGGGGACTACGAGCAGTACTTC.

This clone has just a few counts. This chain links TRBV7-9 with TRBJ2-5; TRBD1 matches 9 bases. The germline gives CDR1 SEHNR, CDR2 FQNEAQ (reference sequence). This CDR3 comprises 14 residues. J was trimmed by 4 bases and V by 5 bases; bases with no gene match: 5. For the CDR3, the DNA is TGTGCCAGCAGCGCCACGGACAGGGGAGAGACCCAGTACTTC. Translated, it gives CASSATDRGETQYF.